One sample yielded the 28 T cell receptor beta chains listed below, sequenced in a study of OX40 agonist ivuxolimab in advanced cancers. Clones were sequenced by immunoSEQ multiplex PCR, and TCRdb holds only the in-frame ones, with some missing. There are 100,000 or so clones in the sample; 94% occur only once, and around 0.18% lies in the top ten. The sample was CD4+ or CD8+ T cells sorted from blood, taken in a trial of the OX40 agonist ivuxolimab. These receptors all stem from an adult with an advanced solid tumor such as melanoma, head and neck, liver or kidney cancer.

The rearrangement uses TRBV28 and TRBJ2-7; D may be TRBD1 or TRBD2 (5 bases each). V lost 3 bases and J lost 4, with 19 bases in between. The CDR3 extends over 16 amino acids. Germline CDR1 is MDHEN and CDR2 is SYDVKM. The CDR3 spells CASSFKIGDGLYEQYF. The CDR3 region has the DNA TGTGCCAGCAGTTTTAAAATCGGGGACGGATTATACGAGCAGTACTTC. The full variable domain, its missing parts supplied by reference TRBV28 and TRBJ2-7, is DVKVTQSSRYLVKRTGEKVFLECVQDMDHENMFWYRQDPGLGLRLIYFSYDVKMKEKGDIPEGYSVSREKKERFSLILESASTNQTSMYLCASSFKIGDGLYEQYFGPGTRLTVT.

V is TRBV4-3 and J is TRBJ2-5, with 9 nucleotides matching TRBD2. Germline CDR1 and CDR2: LGHNA and YSLEER. This CDR3 comprises 16 residues. J lost 2 bases, V lost 0 bases, and 4 bases had no gene match. The CDR3 region has the DNA TGCGCCAGCAGCCAAGATTTAACTAGCGGGCAAGAGACCCAGTACTTC. Its protein is CASSQDLTSGQETQYF.

The chain couples TRBV7-9 to TRBJ1-5; D gene uncertain. V was clipped by 3 bases and J by 2 bases, with 5 bases between them. CDR1 and CDR2 (germline): SEHNR, FQNEAQ (reference sequence). The CDR3 runs to 13 residues. CDR3: CASSFRGNQPQHF. The DNA of the CDR3 is TGTGCCAGCAGCTTTAGGGGCAATCAGCCCCAGCATTTT.

V usage is TRBV10-3 and J usage is TRBJ2-5, with a weak D call TRBD2 (5 bases). The CDR3 consists of 15 residues. Germline V gene lookup returns CDR1 ENHRY and CDR2 SYGVKD. Trimming stripped 4 bases from V and 3 bases from J, with 15 bases between. The chain's CDR3 is CAISGLTRNEETQYF. The CDR3 coding sequence is TGTGCCATCAGTGGACTTACTAGGAACGAAGAGACCCAGTACTTC.

This chain connects TRBV12-1 to TRBJ1-5; no check of the table's D call, TRBD1, against the DNA was made. TRBV12-1 is a pseudogene. This CDR3 contains 15 residues. CDR3 in amino acids: CASSHVLWADQPQHF. CDR3 nucleotides: TGTGCCAGCAGTCACGTCCTGTGGGCCGATCAGCCCCAGCATTTT.

The chain combines TRBV9 with TRBJ2-7; D is uncertain. In germline, CDR1 is SGDLS, CDR2 YYNGEE. V lost 0 bases and J 5 bases, leaving 6 bases between the germline ends. The CDR3 runs to 12 residues. The chain's CDR3 is CASSVAGDEQYF. CDR3 nucleotides: TGTGCCAGCAGCGTAGCGGGTGACGAGCAGTACTTC.

This rearrangement joins TRBV6-7 to TRBJ1-3; D may be TRBD1 (5 bases). TRBV6-7 is assigned to the ORF class and has an uncertain function. This CDR3 spans 19 amino acids. The V gene lost 6 bases and the J gene lost 0 bases, with 24 bases spanning the gap. CDR3 nucleotide sequence: TGTGCCAGCAGCCAAAGCGGGACTGAACCGAAAAGCTCTGGAAACACCATATATTTT. Residues: CASSQSGTEPKSSGNTIYF.

CDR3 nucleotide sequence: TGTGCCATCAGTGACCCAATCCTCAGCTCTGGAAACACCATATATTTT. This gives the protein CAISDPILSSGNTIYF. V is TRBV10-3 and J is TRBJ1-3, with unresolved D. Germline lookup yields CDR1 ENHRY and CDR2 SYGVKD. This CDR3 is built from 16 residues. The V gene lost 3 bases and the J gene lost 0 bases, with 12 bases spanning the gap.

The rearrangement joins TRBV4-3 to TRBJ1-1; weak D call: TRBD1 (5 bases). Per germline, CDR1 LGHNA and CDR2 YSLEER. This CDR3 contains 15 residues. The germline V and J ends were trimmed by 1 base and 5 bases, with 14 bases remaining between them. Here the CDR3 DNA reads TGCGCCAGCAGCCAAGGAGGAAGGGGTGAGACTGAAGCTTTCTTT. It translates to CASSQGGRGETEAFF.

This chain joins TRBV19 and TRBJ1-5, with D unclear. CDR3 length: 13 residues. The germline V gene has CDR1 LNHDA and CDR2 SQIVND (reference sequence). The CDR3, as DNA: TGTGGGTCAAGGTCATATAGCAATCAGCCCCAGCATTTT. Its translation is CGSRSYSNQPQHF.

The rearrangement uses TRBV30 and TRBJ1-2; no reliable D call. The CDR3 runs to 14 residues. Germline V CDR1 and CDR2: GTSNPN, SVGIG (reference sequence). Between the trimmed V and J ends, which lost 0 bases and 0 bases, there was a span of 8 bases. In DNA form, the CDR3 reads TGTGCCTGGAGTGTAACGGGAACTAACTATGGCTACACCTTC. This codes for CAWSVTGTNYGYTF.

This clone showed up just once. V and J are TRBV11-2 and TRBJ1-3; D gene unclear. This CDR3 has 18 amino acids. The V end was cut by 0 bases, the J end by 0 bases, with 15 bases between. The germline V gene encodes CDR1 SGHAT and CDR2 FQNNGV. CDR3: CASSLEGQKVLSGNTIYF. The CDR3 bases are TGTGCCAGCAGCTTAGAGGGCCAGAAAGTTCTCTCTGGAAACACCATATATTTT.

V gene TRBV6-6 combines with J gene TRBJ2-1; no clear D. Trimming took off 2 bases at V and 5 bases at J, with 16 bases between the two ends. This CDR3 spans 16 amino acids. The germline V gene has CDR1 MNHNY and CDR2 SVGAGI (reference sequence). The CDR3, as DNA: TGTGCCAGCAGTTACGGGTCTTACCTCACCCACAATGAGCAGTTCTTC. Translation: CASSYGSYLTHNEQFF.

V is TRBV27 and J is TRBJ1-5; 9 bases agree with TRBD1. Germline V lookup: CDR1 MNHEY, CDR2 SMNVEV (reference sequence). With V trimmed by 6 bases and J by 0 bases, 9 bases remained unmatched. This CDR3 is 17 amino acids long. The CDR3 nucleotides are TGTGCCAGCAGCCCCGGGACAGGGCAATATAGCAATCAGCCCCAGCATTTT. Translation gives CASSPGTGQYSNQPQHF.

This clone has a single count. This chain links TRBV5-1 with TRBJ1-1; 7 bases line up with TRBD1. CDR3 size: 14 residues. Unmatched junction bases numbered 5, after V lost 4 bases and J lost 2 bases. The germline V gene encodes CDR1 SGHRS and CDR2 YFSETQ. The CDR3 DNA sequence: TGCGCCAGCAGCGGGGGACAGAGCAACACTGAAGCTTTCTTT. This encodes CASSGGQSNTEAFF.

The rearrangement uses TRBV27 and TRBJ2-7; TRBD1 might be the D (6 bases). The length of the CDR3 is 13 residues. Germline CDR1 reads MNHEY; CDR2 reads SMNVEV (reference sequence). The V end lost 6 bases, the J end lost 4 bases, and 13 bases lay between the germline ends. The CDR3 DNA is TGTGCCAGCAGCCGGACAGCTCCTTACGAGCAGTACTTC. This gives the protein CASSRTAPYEQYF.

The chain recombines TRBV6-6 with TRBJ1-1; D possibly corresponds to TRBD1 (6 bases). The CDR3 has 12 residues. The germline V gene encodes CDR1 MNHNY and CDR2 SVGAGI (reference sequence). Trimming pared 8 bases from V and 8 bases from J, leaving 15 bases between. The CDR3 nucleotides are TGTGCCAGCGTTGGGGGGGGCACCGAAGCTTTCTTT. Amino acids: CASVGGGTEAFF.

The chain employs TRBV7-2 and TRBJ2-7; D uncertain. Trimming shortened V by 3 bases and J by 0 bases, and 15 bases separated the two germline ends. Germline CDR1 SGHTA, CDR2 FQGNSA. This CDR3 is built from 16 residues. This chain's CDR3 is CASSLTSLPPSYEQYF. In DNA form, the CDR3 reads TGTGCCAGCAGCTTGACATCCCTGCCTCCCTCCTACGAGCAGTACTTC.

The chain uses TRBV2 and TRBJ2-7, with a tentative D call TRBD2 (6 bases). The CDR3 extends over 12 amino acids. Trimming took 8 bases from V and 0 from J, leaving 8 bases between them. Germline loops: CDR1 SNHLY, CDR2 FYNNEI. CDR3: CASGRISYEQYF. CDR3 nucleotide sequence: TGTGCCAGCGGGAGGATCTCCTACGAGCAGTACTTC.

The chain combines TRBV18 with TRBJ2-2, with D tentatively TRBD1 (5 bases). Germline CDR1 and CDR2: KGHSH and LQKENI. Trimming removed 0 bases from V and 4 bases from J, with 12 bases in between. The CDR3 has 16 residues. The CDR3: CASSPPSGSTTGELFF. CDR3 nucleotide sequence: TGTGCCAGCTCACCACCCTCAGGGTCCACCACCGGGGAGCTGTTTTTT.

The chain employs TRBV18 and TRBJ2-7; maybe TRBD1 (6 bases). The germline V gene encodes CDR1 KGHSH and CDR2 LQKENI. The CDR3 length is 14 residues. Trimming took 3 bases from V and 5 from J, leaving 14 bases between them. For the CDR3, the DNA is TGTGCCAGCTCACCCCAACGGACAGCCGACGAGCAGTACTTC. Amino acid sequence: CASSPQRTADEQYF.

The CDR3 DNA reads as TGCGCCAGCAGCTGGGGCAGGGCAGAGGACGAGCAGTACTTC. Protein sequence: CASSWGRAEDEQYF. The rearrangement joins TRBV5-1 to TRBJ2-7; D is possibly TRBD1 (5 bases). Deletions cut 3 bases from V and 5 bases from J, with 15 bases between. CDR1 is SGHRS and CDR2 is YFSETQ in the germline V gene. The CDR3 is 14 amino acids.

The chain recombines TRBV27 with TRBJ2-5; TRBD2 matches at 9 bases. V was clipped by 4 bases and J by 5 bases; unmatched bases: 17. The CDR3 extends over 18 amino acids. The germline V gene encodes CDR1 MNHEY and CDR2 SMNVEV (reference sequence). This CDR3 reads CASSSLTSGPTWMETQYF. CDR3 coding DNA: TGTGCCAGCAGTTCTCTAACTAGCGGGCCAACCTGGATGGAGACCCAGTACTTC.

The chain uses TRBV4-2 and TRBJ1-2, with D perhaps TRBD1 (6 bases). Trimming pared 6 bases from V and 2 bases from J, leaving 16 bases between. The CDR3 loop spans 15 amino acids. Germline V gives CDR1 LGHNA, CDR2 YNFKEQ. This chain's CDR3 is CASSPDGGLNYGYTF. DNA of the CDR3: TGTGCCAGCAGTCCCGACGGGGGCCTCAACTATGGCTACACCTTC.

The rearrangement uses TRBV14 and TRBJ2-3, with a tentative D call TRBD2 (6 bases). V was cut by 0 bases and J by 9 bases, with 10 bases left in between. Germline-derived CDR1 and CDR2 are SGHDN and FVKESK. CDR3 size: 13 residues. The CDR3 nucleotides read TGTGCCAGCAGCCAAGAGAGACGGGGGACGCAGTATTTT. It codes for CASSQERRGTQYF.

In regard to this clone: Additional DNA sequences in this sample encode the identical CDR3. V usage is TRBV5-1 and J usage is TRBJ1-1; D is perhaps TRBD1 (5 bases). CDR3 size: 18 residues. The germline V gene encodes CDR1 SGHRS and CDR2 YFSETQ. V shed 0 bases and J shed 0 bases, with 18 bases lying between them. The DNA of the CDR3 is TGCGCCAGCAGCTTGGGTGGGGGAAGAAGGGGCTTGAACACTGAAGCTTTCTTT. It is translated as CASSLGGGRRGLNTEAFF.

This clone showed up just once. This chain uses TRBV11-2 with TRBJ2-7; D may be TRBD1 (5 bases). Trimming left V 2 bases short and J 3 bases short, with 11 bases between. CDR1 is SGHAT, CDR2 FQNNGV, per germline. CDR3 length: 14 amino acids. The CDR3 region is CASSLTQTVYEQYF. DNA of the CDR3: TGTGCCAGCAGCTTAACCCAGACAGTCTACGAGCAGTACTTC.

The chain recombines TRBV11-3 with TRBJ2-7, with 11 bases that match TRBD1. The germline gives CDR1 SGHNT, CDR2 YENEEA. With V trimmed by 5 bases and J by 7 bases, 7 bases remained unmatched. The CDR3 is 14 residues long. The CDR3 here is CASSPSGTGGEQYF. The CDR3 region has the DNA TGTGCCAGCAGCCCGTCCGGGACAGGGGGAGAGCAGTACTTC.